Below are 11 T cell receptor beta chains sequenced from a single sample in a study of T cells in Graves' hyperthyroidism and ophthalmopathy. TCR beta CDR3 region amplification was performed from RNA transcripts. The primer set for the first-round RT-PCR of the TCR CDR3 was HTBI. TCRdb re-analysed the multiplex PCR reads in MiXCR, keeping a single row per CDR3 protein. Among about 380,000 distinct CDR3 sequences, around 14% were seen once, and the ten largest hold approximately 10%. The sample was blood. The receptors were sampled from a woman aged 55-69 years with Graves' hyperthyroidism.

This clonotype was counted many times. This sequence joins TRBV6-1 and TRBJ2-5, with D possibly matching TRBD2 (5 bases). CDR3 length equals 14 residues. Per the germline V gene, CDR1 is MNHNS and CDR2 is SASEGT. Trimming pared 5 bases from V and 2 bases from J, leaving 12 bases between. CDR3 bases: TGTGCCAGCAGTCGCCACGGGGTTCAAGAGACCCAGTACTTC. This encodes CASSRHGVQETQYF.

This clonotype has at least ten counts. This CDR3 reads CASSPELTTEKLFF. In DNA form, the CDR3 reads TGTGCCAGCAGCCCAGAGCTCACTACGGAAAAACTGTTTTTT. The chain carries TRBV12-3 or TRBV12-4 and TRBJ1-4; D unclear. This CDR3 region has 14 residues. Deletions cut 6 bases from V and 8 bases from J, with 16 bases between.

This clonotype was observed a few times. This rearrangement joins TRBV7-9 to TRBJ2-1; D is possibly TRBD1 or TRBD2 (5 bases each). CDR1 and CDR2 from the germline V gene are SEHNR and FQNEAQ (reference sequence). V lost 1 base and J 4 bases, leaving 8 bases between the germline ends. The CDR3 extends over 14 amino acids. The CDR3 region has the DNA TGTGCCAGCAGCTTAGGGGGACGGTACAATGAGCAGTTCTTC. Its translation: CASSLGGRYNEQFF. Combining the CDR3 with reference TRBV7-9 and TRBJ2-1 gives the whole variable domain DTGVSQNPRHKITKRGQNVTFRCDPISEHNRLYWYRQTLGQGPEFLTYFQNEAQLEKSRLLSDRFSAERPKGSFSTLEIQRTEQGDSAMYLCASSLGGRYNEQFFGPGTRLTVL.

This clonotype was counted many times. V is TRBV6-1 and J is TRBJ2-7, with a possible D match to TRBD2 (5 bases). The CDR3 runs to 12 residues. Trimming took 8 bases from V and 3 from J, leaving 11 bases between them. Looked up from germline, CDR1 is MNHNS and CDR2 is SASEGT. The CDR3 spells CASSMSGYEQYF. The CDR3 nucleotides are TGTGCCAGCTCAATGAGCGGCTACGAGCAGTACTTC.

This clonotype was seen at least ten times. The chain combines TRBV3-1 with TRBJ1-1; the D is unclear. With 4 bases removed from V and 1 base from J, the gap between germline ends came to 7 bases. CDR1 is LGHDT and CDR2 is YNNKEL in the germline V gene (reference sequence). The CDR3 extends over 13 amino acids. CDR3 nucleotides: TGTGCCAGCAGCCGTACCAGGAACACTGAAGCTTTCTTT. Its translation is CASSRTRNTEAFF.

This clonotype has a count of ten or more. The chain uses TRBV28 and TRBJ2-7; D tentatively reads TRBD1 or TRBD2 (7 bases each). This CDR3 spans 16 amino acids. Germline CDR1 is MDHEN and CDR2 is SYDVKM. The V end lost 5 bases, the J end lost 0 bases, and 17 bases lay between the germline ends. The CDR3 nucleotides read TGTGCCAGCAGTACAGACAGGGAGGGTCCCTCCTACGAGCAGTACTTC. Protein product: CASSTDREGPSYEQYF.

In its sample, this clonotype was seen many times. This sequence joins TRBV18 and TRBJ2-1; D might be TRBD1 (5 bases). Germline V gives CDR1 KGHSH, CDR2 LQKENI. The CDR3 consists of 13 residues. Trimming left V 3 bases short and J 5 bases short, with 8 bases between. The CDR3, as DNA: TGTGCCAGCTCACCGACCAGGGACAATGAGCAGTTCTTC. This gives the protein CASSPTRDNEQFF.

This clonotype was picked up many times. The chain couples TRBV4-1 to TRBJ2-7; 15 positions match TRBD2. From germline, CDR1 is MGHRA and CDR2 YSYEKL. V gave up 4 bases and J gave up 4 bases; unmatched junction bases: 14. The CDR3 length is 19 residues. The chain's CDR3 is CASSPMGGLAGGSGYEQYF. CDR3 DNA: TGCGCCAGCAGCCCCATGGGGGGACTAGCGGGAGGAAGCGGGTACGAGCAGTACTTC.

The V gene is TRBV20-1, the J gene TRBJ1-1; 7 nucleotides align to TRBD1. The CDR3 extends over 14 amino acids. CDR1 and CDR2 (germline): DFQATT, SNEGSKA (reference sequence). Trimming removed 4 bases from V and 3 bases from J; junction bases left unmatched: 8. The CDR3, as DNA: TGCAGTGCTAAAGGACAGGCACACTACACTGAAGCTTTCTTT. Translated: CSAKGQAHYTEAFF.

This clonotype was counted at least ten times. The rearrangement joins TRBV6-1 to TRBJ1-2; D not resolved. V was trimmed by 1 base and J by 4 bases, leaving 16 bases between them. Germline loops: CDR1 MNHNS, CDR2 SASEGT. CDR3 length equals 16 residues. The CDR3 protein is CASSEGAFQYLYGYTF. DNA of the CDR3: TGTGCCAGCAGTGAAGGCGCGTTTCAGTACCTCTATGGCTACACCTTC.

The sample holds many counts of this clonotype. The J gene is TRBJ2-3, the V gene TRBV27; 11 bases fit TRBD2. The germline V gene has CDR1 MNHEY and CDR2 SMNVEV (reference sequence). With 6 bases clipped from V and 6 bases from J, the junction kept 5 bases outside the gene matches. The CDR3 covers 14 residues. CDR3 sequence: CASRLAGALDTQYF. CDR3 DNA sequence: TGTGCCAGCAGACTAGCGGGAGCTCTGGATACGCAGTATTTT.